This TCR beta chain was identified during a study of T-cell reconstitution after alpha-beta-depleted transplantation in children. Findings and caveats of the study: Roughly two months post-transplant, alpha-beta T cells reportedly originated from several hundred graft clones that had expanded. By one year post-transplant, T-cell counts and diversity largely arose from T cells that were newly produced.

The germline V and J ends were trimmed by 5 bases and 8 bases, with 15 bases remaining between them. Germline CDR1 MNHNS, CDR2 SASEGT. This CDR3 contains 13 residues. The TCRbeta library was prepared with unique molecular identifiers. TCRdb independently ran MiXCR on the PCR reads; one entry per CDR3 protein. This repertoire shows a few hundred thousand distinct CDR3 sequences, 24% found once; its top ten account for 4% to 6%. This clonotype has more than one count but fewer than ten. Its antigen remains unknown. The rearrangement joins TRBV6-1 to TRBJ1-2; D might be TRBD1 (5 bases). The specimen comprised PBMCs, mostly from graft donor cells, sampled 360 days after TCRalphabeta/CD19-depleted stem cell transplant. The receptor's source is a female patient between 2 and 15 years old who had a stem cell transplant for congenital amegakaryocytic thrombocytopenia, so the T cells may come from the graft donor. The CDR3 sequence is CASSRPGPIGYTF. The CDR3 nucleotides are TGTGCCAGCAGTAGACCGGGACCTATAGGCTACACCTTC.